This T cell receptor (beta chain) comes out of a study of CD8 T cells in Susac syndrome. TCR beta sequencing was performed on blood CD8+ and CD4+ T cells. Treatment-naive patients with stable or active relapsing-remitting disease served as multiple sclerosis controls. The CD8+ and CD4+ T cells were isolated magnetically using a negative isolation approach, whereas the TEMRA cells were enriched by FACS. When the RNA was reverse transcribed, random hexamers were used with an input of roughly 0.45 to 1 ug. Across 54 Vbeta and 13 Jbeta, TCR beta CDR3 was amplified with immunoSEQ multiplex PCR. MiXCR, applied by TCRdb to the immunoSEQ multiplex PCR reads, yields one record per CDR3 protein. This table has under 350,000 distinct CDR3 sequences, about 90% appearing once. This clonotype was recorded only once. The sample was CD4+ T cells from PBMCs. The source is a human donor with multiple sclerosis.

CDR3 sequence: CASSLVQNNEQFF. In DNA, the CDR3 is TGTGCCAGCAGTTTAGTCCAGAACAATGAGCAGTTCTTC. V gene TRBV28 combines with J gene TRBJ2-1; D ambiguous. Germline assignment: CDR1 MDHEN and CDR2 SYDVKM. The CDR3 has 13 amino acids. Trimming cost V 2 bases and J 5 bases, with 7 bases left between them. The full variable domain, in which reference TRBV28 and TRBJ2-1 provide the parts outside the CDR3, is DVKVTQSSRYLVKRTGEKVFLECVQDMDHENMFWYRQDPGLGLRLIYFSYDVKMKEKGDIPEGYSVSREKKERFSLILESASTNQTSMYLCASSLVQNNEQFFGPGTRLTVL.